These 25 T cell receptor beta chains were sequenced from one sample in a study of control samples from healthy donors and cancer patients. The protocol was immunoSEQ multiplex PCR, while the TCRdb copy is restricted to in-frame clones and leaves out a portion. The profile shows approximately 82,000 clones, more than 75% of them singletons. The sequencing input was blood. The receptors derive from a man between 45 and 60 years old in good health.

The rearrangement links TRBV5-1 to TRBJ2-2, with D maybe TRBD1 (5 bases). CDR1 and CDR2 from the germline V gene are SGHRS and YFSETQ. V gave up 0 bases and J gave up 9 bases, with 12 bases separating them. The CDR3 extends over 14 amino acids. This chain's CDR3 is CASSLDRGGRELFF. The CDR3, as DNA: TGCGCCAGCAGCTTGGATAGGGGTGGCAGGGAGCTGTTTTTT.

V is TRBV7-9 and J is TRBJ2-7, with TRBD2 matching 7 bases. Trimming at V came to 0 bases and at J to 2 bases, leaving 7 bases not matched to a gene. This CDR3 contains 16 residues. Germline CDR1 is SEHNR and CDR2 is FQNEAQ (reference sequence). The CDR3 DNA sequence: TGTGCCAGCAGCTTAGCGCGAGGACTAGGGGCCTACGAGCAGTACTTC. Amino acid sequence: CASSLARGLGAYEQYF.

V and J are TRBV5-6 and TRBJ2-2; D gene ambiguous. The CDR3 extends over 13 amino acids. Germline V gives CDR1 SGHDT, CDR2 YYEEEE. V shed 0 bases and J shed 6 bases, with 6 bases lying between them. The CDR3 protein is CASSLGPAGELFF. The CDR3 coding sequence is TGTGCCAGCAGCTTGGGCCCCGCCGGGGAGCTGTTTTTT.

The count of this clone is one. The chain couples TRBV19 to TRBJ1-1; perhaps TRBD1 as D (5 bases). The V gene lost 11 bases and the J gene lost 8 bases, with 15 bases spanning the gap. The CDR3 extends over 11 amino acids. CDR1 is LNHDA and CDR2 is SQIVND in the germline V gene (reference sequence). The CDR3 DNA is TGTGCCGTAAGCGGAGGGGAAGAAGCTTTCTTT. Translated, it gives CAVSGGEEAFF.

The rearrangement links TRBV19 to TRBJ2-7; D tentatively fits TRBD1 or TRBD2 (5 bases each). The CDR3 runs 16 residues. Germline V gives CDR1 LNHDA, CDR2 SQIVND (reference sequence). V was shortened by 2 bases and J by 0 bases, with 14 bases between the two germline ends. CDR3 in amino acids: CASSITLSGSSYEQYF. CDR3 DNA: TGTGCCAGTAGTATAACTCTATCAGGGAGCTCCTACGAGCAGTACTTC.

This clone was counted a single time. The chain is built from TRBV5-1 and TRBJ2-7, with 10 nucleotides matching TRBD2. The V gene end was trimmed by 5 bases and the J gene end by 0 bases; junction bases not matched to a gene: 2. The CDR3 runs to 14 residues. CDR1 is SGHRS and CDR2 is YFSETQ in the germline V gene. The CDR3 spells CASRRLAGSYEQYF. The DNA of the CDR3 is TGCGCCAGCAGGAGACTAGCGGGCTCCTACGAGCAGTACTTC.

V and J are TRBV6-1 and TRBJ1-6, with 7 bases identical to TRBD1. CDR3 length: 15 residues. The J segment lost 6 bases and the V segment lost 1 base, leaving 3 bases of the junction unmatched. In germline, CDR1 is MNHNS, CDR2 SASEGT. The CDR3 DNA sequence: TGTGCCAGCAGTGAAGGGGAGGGGGCTAATTCACCCCTCCACTTT. Translated, it gives CASSEGEGANSPLHF.

The chain is built from TRBV14 and TRBJ2-3; 15 positions match TRBD2. With V trimmed by 2 bases and J by 4 bases, 10 bases remained unmatched. Germline V lookup: CDR1 SGHDN, CDR2 FVKESK. This CDR3 is 19 amino acids long. CDR3 sequence reads: CASSQRTSGGEFEADTQYF. The CDR3 coding sequence is TGTGCCAGCAGCCAACGGACTAGCGGGGGGGAATTCGAGGCAGATACGCAGTATTTT.

V and J are TRBV2 and TRBJ2-3; possible D gene TRBD2, 6 bases. The CDR3 is 14 amino acids. The V gene lost 7 bases and the J gene lost 2 bases, with 13 bases spanning the gap. CDR1 and CDR2 from the germline V gene are SNHLY and FYNNEI. CDR3 in amino acids: CASTRDWNTDTQYF. The DNA of the CDR3 is TGTGCCAGCACCCGGGACTGGAACACAGATACGCAGTATTTT.

This clone was seen repeatedly, ten times or more. The chain is built from TRBV11-3 and TRBJ1-3; D remains unclear. Germline V gene sequence: CDR1 SGHNT, CDR2 YENEEA. Trimming left V 5 bases short and J 4 bases short, with 15 bases between. The CDR3 is made up of 15 amino acids. In nucleotides, the CDR3 is TGTGCCAGCAGCCCGTTCGACACCTTAGGAAACACCATATATTTT. Translation gives CASSPFDTLGNTIYF.

The gene calls are TRBV9 and TRBJ2-7, with 10 bases that match TRBD1. With V trimmed by 2 bases and J by 3 bases, 2 bases remained unmatched. Germline values: CDR1 SGDLS, CDR2 YYNGEE. The CDR3 has 14 amino acids. As DNA, the CDR3 is TGTGCCAGCAGCGTTGGGACAGGGGTCTACGAGCAGTACTTC. It yields the protein CASSVGTGVYEQYF.

V gene TRBV5-6 combines with J gene TRBJ1-3; no firm D call. This CDR3 is 14 amino acids long. V lost 3 bases to trimming and J lost 0 bases, with 7 bases between them. The germline gives CDR1 SGHDT, CDR2 YYEEEE. CDR3 sequence: CASSSPASGNTIYF. CDR3 nucleotides: TGTGCCAGCAGCTCGCCAGCCTCTGGAAACACCATATATTTT.

The V gene is TRBV27, the J gene TRBJ1-2, with D possibly TRBD1 on 6 matching bases. Germline CDR1 reads MNHEY; CDR2 reads SMNVEV (reference sequence). V was pared by 5 bases and J by 0 bases, with 13 bases between. The CDR3 is made up of 15 amino acids. The CDR3 nucleotides read TGTGCCAGCAGTCCTATGACAGGACCTAACTATGGCTACACCTTC. The encoded protein is CASSPMTGPNYGYTF.

The table lists this clone with a few counts. The CDR3 bases are TGTGCCAGCAGTAGCGGGGGGGCCACAGATACGCAGTATTTT. Its protein product is CASSSGGATDTQYF. The chain links TRBV6-2 or TRBV6-3 to TRBJ2-3; 10 nucleotides agree with TRBD2. The CDR3 sequence is 14 residues long. The ends lost 5 bases at V and 2 bases at J; junction bases unmatched: 1. In germline, CDR1 is MNHEY, CDR2 SVGEGT.

V is TRBV24-1 and J is TRBJ2-2, with TRBD2 identical over 7 bases. The CDR3 is 17 amino acids. Germline CDR1 is KGHDR and CDR2 is SFDVKD. V was pared by 0 bases and J by 4 bases, with 7 bases of the junction left unmatched. DNA for the CDR3: TGTGCCACCAGTGATTTGATAGGGAGGGGACTCACCGGGGAGCTGTTTTTT. It codes for CATSDLIGRGLTGELFF.

The genes are TRBV7-2 and TRBJ1-1; D is uncertain. The CDR3 length is 13 residues. In germline, CDR1 is SGHTA, CDR2 FQGNSA. Trimming stripped 3 bases from V and 8 bases from J, with 13 bases between. In DNA form, the CDR3 reads TGTGCCAGCAGCTTCTCCGGGCGGACCGAAGCTTTCTTT. This encodes CASSFSGRTEAFF. Full variable domain (rest looked up from reference TRBV7-2 and TRBJ1-1): GAGVSQSPSNKVTEKGKDVELRCDPISGHTALYWYRQSLGQGLEFLIYFQGNSAPDKSGLPSDRFSAERTGGSVSTLTIQRTQQEDSAVYLCASSFSGRTEAFFGQGTRLTVV.

This clone occurred a few times. The rearrangement joins TRBV28 to TRBJ2-3; perhaps TRBD2 as D (6 bases). The CDR3 totals 14 residues. V lost 3 bases and J 1 base, leaving 8 bases between the germline ends. Germline values: CDR1 MDHEN, CDR2 SYDVKM. The CDR3, as DNA: TGTGCCAGCAGTTTTGTAGCGGGCACAGATACGCAGTATTTT. Its translation: CASSFVAGTDTQYF.

The rearrangement links TRBV7-2 to TRBJ1-1; D is possibly TRBD1 (5 bases). V lost 5 bases, J lost 4 bases, and 14 bases lay in between. Germline V gene sequence: CDR1 SGHTA, CDR2 FQGNSA. There are 14 residues in the CDR3. The CDR3 DNA reads TGTGCCAGCAGCGCTAGGCGGGACGCCACTGAAGCTTTCTTT. It codes for CASSARRDATEAFF.

The V call is TRBV5-1, the J call TRBJ2-5, with D possibly TRBD2 on 7 matching bases. This CDR3 is built from 15 residues. Germline V gives CDR1 SGHRS, CDR2 YFSETQ. V was trimmed by 7 bases and J by 2 bases, leaving 18 bases between them. CDR3 sequence reads: CASSGEGHTQETQYF. The CDR3 bases are TGCGCCAGCTCCGGGGAGGGACATACTCAAGAGACCCAGTACTTC.

V and J are TRBV5-1 and TRBJ2-5; 8 bases align to TRBD2. The V segment lost 3 bases and the J segment 4 bases; nucleotides outside the gene matches: 11. CDR1 is SGHRS and CDR2 is YFSETQ in the germline V gene. The CDR3 consists of 16 residues. CDR3 in DNA: TGCGCCAGCAGCTCTAGCGGGCCAGCCTCCCGAGAGACCCAGTACTTC. This codes for CASSSSGPASRETQYF.

This clone was seen only once. The V gene is TRBV7-2, the J gene TRBJ1-2; D perhaps matches TRBD1 (5 bases). Germline V gene sequence: CDR1 SGHTA, CDR2 FQGNSA. The CDR3 runs 17 residues. V was shortened by 2 bases and J by 5 bases, with 21 bases between the two germline ends. The CDR3 DNA sequence: TGTGCCAGCAGCTTACGAGTGTCGGCAGGAGGGGATTATGGCTACACCTTC. It yields the protein CASSLRVSAGGDYGYTF. The full variable domain, with the rest looked up from reference TRBV7-2 and TRBJ1-2, is GAGVSQSPSNKVTEKGKDVELRCDPISGHTALYWYRQSLGQGLEFLIYFQGNSAPDKSGLPSDRFSAERTGGSVSTLTIQRTQQEDSAVYLCASSLRVSAGGDYGYTFGSGTRLTVV.

This chain links TRBV7-9 with TRBJ1-5; D unresolved. Germline loops: CDR1 SEHNR, CDR2 FQNEAQ (reference sequence). The CDR3 has 12 residues. V lost 7 bases, J lost 3 bases, and 7 bases lay in between. CDR3 residues: CASTLDNQPQHF. The CDR3 bases are TGTGCCAGCACCCTGGACAATCAGCCCCAGCATTTT.

This clone was seen a handful of times. The chain uses TRBV5-8 and TRBJ2-1; D not certain. Per the germline V gene, CDR1 is SGHTS and CDR2 is YDEGEE. The CDR3 sequence is 13 residues long. With 0 bases removed from V and 8 bases from J, the gap between germline ends came to 9 bases. This CDR3 reads CASSLVNDDEQFF. The CDR3 bases are TGTGCCAGCAGCTTGGTAAACGACGATGAGCAGTTCTTC.

The gene calls are TRBV9 and TRBJ2-2; TRBD1 is a possible D gene (6 bases). Germline-derived CDR1 and CDR2 are SGDLS and YYNGEE. CDR3 size: 14 residues. Trimming took off 5 bases at V and 4 bases at J, with 12 bases between the two ends. Here the CDR3 reads CASSQGPPTGELFF. The CDR3 nucleotides are TGTGCCAGCAGTCAGGGGCCTCCCACCGGGGAGCTGTTTTTT.

This clone was seen only once. This chain uses TRBV2 with TRBJ1-5; D possibly corresponds to TRBD1 (5 bases). The ends were cut back, 5 bases at V and 5 bases at J, with 13 bases in the middle. Germline V CDR1 and CDR2: SNHLY, FYNNEI. This CDR3 region has 14 residues. The CDR3 coding sequence is TGTGCCAGCAGTTCAGACAGCAGCGATCAGCCCCAGCATTTT. It yields the protein CASSSDSSDQPQHF.